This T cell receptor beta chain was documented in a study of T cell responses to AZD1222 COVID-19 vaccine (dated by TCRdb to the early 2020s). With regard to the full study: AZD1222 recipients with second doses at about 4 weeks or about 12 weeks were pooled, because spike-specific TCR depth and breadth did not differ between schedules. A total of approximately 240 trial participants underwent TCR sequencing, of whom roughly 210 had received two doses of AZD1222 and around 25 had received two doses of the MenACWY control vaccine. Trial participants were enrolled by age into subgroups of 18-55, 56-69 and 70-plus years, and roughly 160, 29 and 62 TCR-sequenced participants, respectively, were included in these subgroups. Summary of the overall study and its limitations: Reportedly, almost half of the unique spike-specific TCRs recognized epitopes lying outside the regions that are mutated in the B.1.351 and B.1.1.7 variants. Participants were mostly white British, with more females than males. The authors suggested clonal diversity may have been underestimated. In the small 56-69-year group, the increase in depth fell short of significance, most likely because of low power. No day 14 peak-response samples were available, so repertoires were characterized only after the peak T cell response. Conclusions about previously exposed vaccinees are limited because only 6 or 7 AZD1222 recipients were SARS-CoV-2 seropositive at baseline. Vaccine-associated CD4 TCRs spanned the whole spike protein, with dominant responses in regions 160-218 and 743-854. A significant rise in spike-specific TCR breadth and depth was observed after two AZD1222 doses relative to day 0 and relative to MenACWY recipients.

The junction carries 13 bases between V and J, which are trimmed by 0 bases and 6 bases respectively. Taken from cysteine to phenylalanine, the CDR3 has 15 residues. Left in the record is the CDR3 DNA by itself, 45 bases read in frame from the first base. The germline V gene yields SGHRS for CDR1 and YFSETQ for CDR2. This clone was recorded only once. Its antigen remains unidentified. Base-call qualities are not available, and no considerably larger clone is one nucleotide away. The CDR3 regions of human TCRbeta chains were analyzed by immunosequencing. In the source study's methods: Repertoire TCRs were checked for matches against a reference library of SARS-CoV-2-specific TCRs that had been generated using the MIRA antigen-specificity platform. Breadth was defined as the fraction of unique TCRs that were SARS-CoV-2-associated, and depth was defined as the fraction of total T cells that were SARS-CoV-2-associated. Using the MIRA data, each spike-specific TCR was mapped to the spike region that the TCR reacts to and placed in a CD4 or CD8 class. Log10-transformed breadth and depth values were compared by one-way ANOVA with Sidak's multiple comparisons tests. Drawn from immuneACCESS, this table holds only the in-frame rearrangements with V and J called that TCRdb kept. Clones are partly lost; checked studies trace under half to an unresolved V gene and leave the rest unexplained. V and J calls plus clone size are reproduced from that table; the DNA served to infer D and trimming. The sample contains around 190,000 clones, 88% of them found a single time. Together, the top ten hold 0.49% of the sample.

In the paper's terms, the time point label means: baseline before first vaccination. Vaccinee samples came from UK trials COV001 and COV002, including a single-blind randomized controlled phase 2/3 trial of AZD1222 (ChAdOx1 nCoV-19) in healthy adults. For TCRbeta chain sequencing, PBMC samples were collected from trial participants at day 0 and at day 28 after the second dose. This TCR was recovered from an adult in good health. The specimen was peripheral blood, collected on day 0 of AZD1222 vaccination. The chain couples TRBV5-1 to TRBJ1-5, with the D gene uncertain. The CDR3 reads CASSLGSQKGQPQHF. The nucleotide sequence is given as TGCGCCAGCAGCTTGGGGTCCCAGAAAGGTCAGCCCCAGCATTTT.